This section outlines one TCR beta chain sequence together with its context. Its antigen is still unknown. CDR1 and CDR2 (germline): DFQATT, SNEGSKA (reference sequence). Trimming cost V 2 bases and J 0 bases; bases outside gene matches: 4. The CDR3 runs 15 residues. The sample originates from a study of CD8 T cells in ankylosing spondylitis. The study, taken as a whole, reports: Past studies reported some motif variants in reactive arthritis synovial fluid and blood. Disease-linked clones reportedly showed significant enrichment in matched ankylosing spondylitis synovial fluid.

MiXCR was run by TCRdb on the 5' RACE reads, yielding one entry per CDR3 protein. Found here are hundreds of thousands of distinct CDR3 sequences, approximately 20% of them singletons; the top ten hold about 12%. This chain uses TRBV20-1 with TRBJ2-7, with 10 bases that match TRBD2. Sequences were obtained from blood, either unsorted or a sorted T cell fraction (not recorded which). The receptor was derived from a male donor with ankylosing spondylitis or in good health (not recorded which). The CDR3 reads CSARNLAGDSYEQYF. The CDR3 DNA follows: TGCAGTGCTAGAAACCTAGCGGGGGACTCCTACGAGCAGTACTTC.